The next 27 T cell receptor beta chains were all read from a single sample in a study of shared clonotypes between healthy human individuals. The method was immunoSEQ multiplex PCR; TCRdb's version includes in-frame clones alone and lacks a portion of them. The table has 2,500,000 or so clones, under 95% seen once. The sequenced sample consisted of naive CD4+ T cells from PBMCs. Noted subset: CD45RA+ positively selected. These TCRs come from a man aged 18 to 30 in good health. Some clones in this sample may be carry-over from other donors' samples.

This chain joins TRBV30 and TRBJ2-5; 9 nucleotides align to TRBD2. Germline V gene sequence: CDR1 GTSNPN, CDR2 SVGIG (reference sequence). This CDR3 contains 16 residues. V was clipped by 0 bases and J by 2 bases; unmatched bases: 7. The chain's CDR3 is CAWSVRRLAVQETQYF. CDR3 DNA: TGTGCCTGGAGTGTAAGACGACTAGCGGTACAAGAGACCCAGTACTTC. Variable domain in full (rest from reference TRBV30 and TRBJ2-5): SQTIHQWPATLVQPVGSPLSLECTVEGTSNPNLYWYRQAAGRGLQLLFYSVGIGQISSEVPQNLSASRPQDRQFILSSKKLLLSDSGFYLCAWSVRRLAVQETQYFGPGTRLLVL.

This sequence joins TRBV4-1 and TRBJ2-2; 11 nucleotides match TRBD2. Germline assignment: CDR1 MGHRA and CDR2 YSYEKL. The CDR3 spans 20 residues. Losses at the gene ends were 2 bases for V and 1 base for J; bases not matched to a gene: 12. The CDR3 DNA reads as TGCGCCAGCAGCCAATACAGGGGGCAGCTAGCGGGAGGGAACACCGGGGAGCTGTTTTTT. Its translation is CASSQYRGQLAGGNTGELFF.

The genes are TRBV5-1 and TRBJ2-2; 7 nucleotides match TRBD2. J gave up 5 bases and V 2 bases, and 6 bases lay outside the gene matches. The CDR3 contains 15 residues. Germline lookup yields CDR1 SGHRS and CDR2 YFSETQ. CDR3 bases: TGCGCCAGCAGCTTCGAGGGAGCGGGAACCGGGGAGCTGTTTTTT. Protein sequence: CASSFEGAGTGELFF.

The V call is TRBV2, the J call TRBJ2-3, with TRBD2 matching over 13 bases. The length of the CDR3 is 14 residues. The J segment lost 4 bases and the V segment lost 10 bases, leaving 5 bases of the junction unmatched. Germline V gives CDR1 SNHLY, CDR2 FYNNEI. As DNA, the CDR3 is TGTGCCATCCGGACTAGCGGGAGCGCAGATACGCAGTATTTT. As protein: CAIRTSGSADTQYF.

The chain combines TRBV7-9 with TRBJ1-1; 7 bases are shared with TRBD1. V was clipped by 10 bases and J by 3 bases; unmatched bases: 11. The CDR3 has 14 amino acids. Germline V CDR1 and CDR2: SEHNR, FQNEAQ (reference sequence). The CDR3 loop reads CATDEARGHTEAFF. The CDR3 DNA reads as TGTGCCACCGACGAGGCGAGGGGGCACACTGAAGCTTTCTTT.

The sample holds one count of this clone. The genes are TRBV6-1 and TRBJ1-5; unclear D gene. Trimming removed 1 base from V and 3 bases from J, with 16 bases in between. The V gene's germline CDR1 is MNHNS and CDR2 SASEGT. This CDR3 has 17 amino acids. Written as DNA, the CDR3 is TGTGCCAGCAGTGAAGGGGTGAGGGTGCCGGACAATCAGCCCCAGCATTTT. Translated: CASSEGVRVPDNQPQHF.

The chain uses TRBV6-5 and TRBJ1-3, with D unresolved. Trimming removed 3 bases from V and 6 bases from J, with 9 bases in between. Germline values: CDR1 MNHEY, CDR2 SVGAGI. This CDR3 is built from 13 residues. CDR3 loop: CASSYSRANTIYF. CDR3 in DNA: TGTGCCAGCAGTTATAGTCGGGCAAACACCATATATTTT.

CDR3 protein: CSVGPTDLPGGYTF. The CDR3 DNA reads as TGCAGCGTTGGCCCGACAGACCTCCCGGGGGGCTACACCTTC. The chain uses TRBV29-1 and TRBJ1-2; D might be TRBD1 (5 bases). CDR3 size: 14 residues. Germline-derived CDR1 and CDR2 are SQVTM and ANQGSEA. V was trimmed by 4 bases and J by 8 bases, leaving 20 bases between them.

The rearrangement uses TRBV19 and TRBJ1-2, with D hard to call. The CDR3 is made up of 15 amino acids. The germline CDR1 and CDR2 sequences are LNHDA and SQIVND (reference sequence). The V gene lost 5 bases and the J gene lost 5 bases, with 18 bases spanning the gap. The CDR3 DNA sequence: TGTGCCAGTAGTGGTCCACCTTGGAATAGTTATGGCTACACCTTC. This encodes CASSGPPWNSYGYTF.

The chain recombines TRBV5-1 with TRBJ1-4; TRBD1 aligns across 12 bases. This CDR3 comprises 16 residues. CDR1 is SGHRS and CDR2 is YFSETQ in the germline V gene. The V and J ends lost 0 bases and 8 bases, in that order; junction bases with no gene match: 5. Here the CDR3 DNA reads TGCGCCAGCAGCTTGGCCCAGGGACAGGGGGCCGAAAAACTGTTTTTT. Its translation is CASSLAQGQGAEKLFF.

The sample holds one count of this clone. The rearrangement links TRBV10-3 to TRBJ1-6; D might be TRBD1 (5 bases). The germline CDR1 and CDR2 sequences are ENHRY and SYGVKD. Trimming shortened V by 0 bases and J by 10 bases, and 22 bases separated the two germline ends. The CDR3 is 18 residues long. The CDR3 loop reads CAISESGLGGRLRSPLHF. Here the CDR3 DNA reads TGTGCCATCAGTGAGTCAGGTCTGGGGGGACGGTTACGATCACCCCTCCACTTT.

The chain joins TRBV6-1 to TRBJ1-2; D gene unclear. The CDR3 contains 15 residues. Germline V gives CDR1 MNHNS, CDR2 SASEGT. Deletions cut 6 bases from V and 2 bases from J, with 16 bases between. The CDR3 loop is CASSSRAAGNYGYTF. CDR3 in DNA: TGTGCCAGCAGCTCACGGGCGGCGGGGAACTATGGCTACACCTTC.

In nucleotides, the CDR3 is TGTGCCAGCAGTCCTACAGGGTCTAACACTGAAGCTTTCTTT. It specifies CASSPTGSNTEAFF. The chain uses TRBV5-5 and TRBJ1-1; perhaps TRBD1 as D (6 bases). Germline V lookup: CDR1 SGHKS, CDR2 YYEKEE (reference sequence). The CDR3 totals 14 residues. Trimming stripped 5 bases from V and 2 bases from J, with 13 bases between.

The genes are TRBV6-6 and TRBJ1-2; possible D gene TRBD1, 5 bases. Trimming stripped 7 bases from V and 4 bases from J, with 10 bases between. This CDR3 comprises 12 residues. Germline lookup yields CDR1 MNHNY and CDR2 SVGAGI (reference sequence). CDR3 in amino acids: CASKQGSYGYTF. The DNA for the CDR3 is TGTGCCAGCAAGCAGGGTAGCTATGGCTACACCTTC.

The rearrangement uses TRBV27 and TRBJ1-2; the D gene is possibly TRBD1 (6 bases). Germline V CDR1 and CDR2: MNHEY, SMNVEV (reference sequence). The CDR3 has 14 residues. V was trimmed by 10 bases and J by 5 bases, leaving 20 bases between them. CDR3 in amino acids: CANNSWGALYGYTF. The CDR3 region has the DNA TGTGCCAACAACTCTTGGGGGGCCCTATATGGCTACACCTTC.

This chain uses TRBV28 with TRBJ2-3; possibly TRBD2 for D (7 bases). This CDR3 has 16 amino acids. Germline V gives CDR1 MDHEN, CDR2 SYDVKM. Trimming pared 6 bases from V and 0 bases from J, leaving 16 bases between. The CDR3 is CASSSGKGGSTDTQYF. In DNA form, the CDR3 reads TGTGCCAGCAGCAGCGGGAAGGGGGGAAGCACAGATACGCAGTATTTT.

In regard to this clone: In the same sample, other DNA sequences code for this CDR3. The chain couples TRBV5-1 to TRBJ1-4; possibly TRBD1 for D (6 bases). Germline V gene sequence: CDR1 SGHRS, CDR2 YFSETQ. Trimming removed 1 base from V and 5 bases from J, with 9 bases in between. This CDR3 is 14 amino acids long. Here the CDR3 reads CASSLTGSNEKLFF. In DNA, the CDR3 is TGCGCCAGCAGCTTGACAGGGTCGAATGAAAAACTGTTTTTT.

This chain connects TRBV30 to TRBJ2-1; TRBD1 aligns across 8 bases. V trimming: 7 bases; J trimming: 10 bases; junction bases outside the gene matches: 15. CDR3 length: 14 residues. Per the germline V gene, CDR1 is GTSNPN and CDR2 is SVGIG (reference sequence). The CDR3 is CAFIEGRGPREQFF. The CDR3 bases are TGTGCCTTCATTGAGGGCAGGGGGCCAAGGGAGCAGTTCTTC.

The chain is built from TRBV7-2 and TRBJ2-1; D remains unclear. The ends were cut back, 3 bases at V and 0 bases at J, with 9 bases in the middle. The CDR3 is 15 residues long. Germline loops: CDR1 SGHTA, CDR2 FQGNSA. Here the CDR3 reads CASSLAATSYNEQFF. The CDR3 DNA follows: TGTGCCAGCAGCTTGGCCGCGACCTCCTACAATGAGCAGTTCTTC.

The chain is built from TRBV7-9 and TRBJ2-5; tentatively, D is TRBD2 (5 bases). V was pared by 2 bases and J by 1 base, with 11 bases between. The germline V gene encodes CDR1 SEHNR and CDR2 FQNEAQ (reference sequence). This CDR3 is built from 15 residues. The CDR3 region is CASSLQRGLQETQYF. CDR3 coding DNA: TGTGCCAGCAGCTTACAACGAGGGCTCCAAGAGACCCAGTACTTC.

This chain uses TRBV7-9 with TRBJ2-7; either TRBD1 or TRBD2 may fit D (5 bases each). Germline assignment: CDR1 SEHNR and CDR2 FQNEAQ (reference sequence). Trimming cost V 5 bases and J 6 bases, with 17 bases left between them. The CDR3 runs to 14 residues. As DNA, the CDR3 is TGTGCCAGCAGCCCGAATTGGGGTGGGGGCGAGCAGTACTTC. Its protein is CASSPNWGGGEQYF.

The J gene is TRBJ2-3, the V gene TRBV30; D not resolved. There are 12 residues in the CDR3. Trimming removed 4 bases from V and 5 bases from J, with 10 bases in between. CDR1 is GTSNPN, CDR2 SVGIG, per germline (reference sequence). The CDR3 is CAWKFWGDTQYF. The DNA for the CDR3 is TGTGCCTGGAAATTTTGGGGAGATACGCAGTATTTT.

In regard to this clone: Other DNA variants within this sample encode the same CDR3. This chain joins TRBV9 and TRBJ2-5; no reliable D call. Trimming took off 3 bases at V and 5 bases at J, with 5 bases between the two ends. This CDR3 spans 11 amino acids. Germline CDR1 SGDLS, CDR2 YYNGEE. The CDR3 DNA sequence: TGTGCCAGCAGCGGTGGGGAGACCCAGTACTTC. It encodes CASSGGETQYF.

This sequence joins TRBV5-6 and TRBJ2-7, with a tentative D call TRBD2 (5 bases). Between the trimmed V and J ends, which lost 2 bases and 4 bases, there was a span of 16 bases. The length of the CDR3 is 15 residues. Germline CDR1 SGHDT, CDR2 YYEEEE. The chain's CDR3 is CASSFGPTGIYEQYF. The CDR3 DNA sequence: TGTGCCAGCAGCTTCGGACCCACCGGGATATACGAGCAGTACTTC.

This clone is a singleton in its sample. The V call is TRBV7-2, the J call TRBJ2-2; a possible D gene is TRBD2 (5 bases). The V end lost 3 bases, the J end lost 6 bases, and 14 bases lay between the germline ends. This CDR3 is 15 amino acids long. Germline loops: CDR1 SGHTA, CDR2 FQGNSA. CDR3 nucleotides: TGTGCCAGCAGCTTCGGAGCGGCCACAGCCGGGGAGCTGTTTTTT. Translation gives CASSFGAATAGELFF.

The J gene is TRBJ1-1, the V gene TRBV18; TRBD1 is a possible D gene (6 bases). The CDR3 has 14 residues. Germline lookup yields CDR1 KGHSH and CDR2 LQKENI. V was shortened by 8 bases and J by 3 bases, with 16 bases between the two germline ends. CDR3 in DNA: TGTGCCAGCGGAGAGGGGGGGCGCGACACTGAAGCTTTCTTT. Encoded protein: CASGEGGRDTEAFF.

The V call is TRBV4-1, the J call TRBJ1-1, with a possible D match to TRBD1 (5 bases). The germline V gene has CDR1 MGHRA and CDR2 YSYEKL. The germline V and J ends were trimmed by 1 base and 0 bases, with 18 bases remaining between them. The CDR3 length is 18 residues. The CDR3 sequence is CASSQVNLGGLMNTEAFF. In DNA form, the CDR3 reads TGCGCCAGCAGCCAAGTAAACCTTGGGGGTTTAATGAACACTGAAGCTTTCTTT.